This T cell receptor (beta chain) was profiled in a study of T cell clonality in common variable immunodeficiency. The study, taken as a whole, reports: In common variable immunodeficiency, TCR beta chains reportedly carried fewer deletions and N-nucleotide insertions.

The CDR3 is 14 residues long. Looked up from germline, CDR1 is SGHTA and CDR2 is FQGNSA. The germline V and J ends were trimmed by 5 bases and 1 base, with 11 bases remaining between them. Some clones are missing from TCRdb's copy, which holds only in-frame ones; the method was immunoSEQ multiplex PCR. This sample carries roughly 58,000 clones, none of them present only once. At least ten counts were recorded for this clone. Its matching antigen is unknown. The read gets to within 3 residues of the CDR3 end, and the germline J gene fills in the rest. The J gene is TRBJ1-1, the V gene TRBV7-2, with D possibly being TRBD1 (5 bases). This clonotype was sampled from a person aged 18 to 70 in good health. Specimen: peripheral blood mononuclear cells. The CDR3 loop reads CASSPRGGNTEAFF. The DNA read from the CDR3 is TGTGCCAGCAGCCCAAGGGGTGGGAACACTGAA.